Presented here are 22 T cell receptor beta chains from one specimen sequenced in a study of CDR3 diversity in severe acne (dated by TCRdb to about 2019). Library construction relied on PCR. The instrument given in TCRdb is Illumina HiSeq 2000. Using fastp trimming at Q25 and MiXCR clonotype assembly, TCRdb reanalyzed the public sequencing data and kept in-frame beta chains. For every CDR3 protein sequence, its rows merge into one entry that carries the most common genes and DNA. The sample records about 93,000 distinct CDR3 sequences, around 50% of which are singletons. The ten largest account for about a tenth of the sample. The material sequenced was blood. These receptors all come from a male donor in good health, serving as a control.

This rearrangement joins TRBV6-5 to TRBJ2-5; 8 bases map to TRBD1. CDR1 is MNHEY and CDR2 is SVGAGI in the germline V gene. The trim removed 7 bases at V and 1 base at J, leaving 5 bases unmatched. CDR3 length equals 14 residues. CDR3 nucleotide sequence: TGTGCCAGCAACACAGGGGGTTCCCAAGAGACCCAGTACTTC. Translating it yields CASNTGGSQETQYF.

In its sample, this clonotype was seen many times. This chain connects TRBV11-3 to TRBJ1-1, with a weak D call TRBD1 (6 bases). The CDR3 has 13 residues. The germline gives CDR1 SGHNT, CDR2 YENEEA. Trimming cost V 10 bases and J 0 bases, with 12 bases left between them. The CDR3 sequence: CATQQGMNTEAFF. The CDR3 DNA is TGTGCCACTCAACAGGGAATGAACACTGAAGCTTTCTTT.

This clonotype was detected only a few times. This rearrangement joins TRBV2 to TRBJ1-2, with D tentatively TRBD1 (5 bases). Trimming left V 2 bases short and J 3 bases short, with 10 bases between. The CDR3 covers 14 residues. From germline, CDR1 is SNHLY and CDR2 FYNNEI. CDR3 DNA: TGTGCCAGCAGTGAAAGGGACCGCTACTATGGCTACACCTTC. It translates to CASSERDRYYGYTF.

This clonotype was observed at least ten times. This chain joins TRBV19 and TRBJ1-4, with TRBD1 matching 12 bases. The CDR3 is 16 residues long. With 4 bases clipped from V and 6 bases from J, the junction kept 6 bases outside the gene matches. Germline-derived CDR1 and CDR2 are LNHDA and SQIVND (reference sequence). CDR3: CASSTGQGASDEKLFF. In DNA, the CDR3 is TGTGCCAGTAGTACGGGACAGGGGGCGTCGGATGAAAAACTGTTTTTT. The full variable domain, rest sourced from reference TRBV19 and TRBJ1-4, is DGGITQSPKYLFRKEGQNVTLSCEQNLNHDAMYWYRQDPGQGLRLIYYSQIVNDFQKGDIAEGYSVSREKKESFPLTVTSAQKNPTAFYLCASSTGQGASDEKLFFGSGTQLSVL.

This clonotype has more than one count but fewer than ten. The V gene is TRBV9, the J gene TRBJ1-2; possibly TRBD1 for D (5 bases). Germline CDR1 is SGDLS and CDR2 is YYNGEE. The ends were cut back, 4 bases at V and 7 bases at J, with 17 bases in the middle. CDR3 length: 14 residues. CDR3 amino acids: CASSPTNGAGGYTF. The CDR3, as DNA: TGTGCCAGCAGCCCGACGAATGGGGCGGGTGGCTACACCTTC.

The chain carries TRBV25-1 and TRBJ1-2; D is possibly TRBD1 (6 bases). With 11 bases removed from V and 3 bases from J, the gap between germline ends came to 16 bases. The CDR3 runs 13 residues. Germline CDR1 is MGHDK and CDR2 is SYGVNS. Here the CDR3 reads CAWSVQGYYGYTF. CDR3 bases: TGTGCCTGGAGTGTACAGGGCTACTATGGCTACACCTTC.

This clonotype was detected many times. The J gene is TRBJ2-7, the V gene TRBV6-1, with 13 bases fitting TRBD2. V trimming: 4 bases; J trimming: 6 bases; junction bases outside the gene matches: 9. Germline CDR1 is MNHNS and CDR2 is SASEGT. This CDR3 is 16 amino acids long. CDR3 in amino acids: CASSALGLAGVGEQYF. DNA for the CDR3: TGTGCCAGCAGTGCCCTCGGACTAGCGGGAGTAGGCGAGCAGTACTTC.

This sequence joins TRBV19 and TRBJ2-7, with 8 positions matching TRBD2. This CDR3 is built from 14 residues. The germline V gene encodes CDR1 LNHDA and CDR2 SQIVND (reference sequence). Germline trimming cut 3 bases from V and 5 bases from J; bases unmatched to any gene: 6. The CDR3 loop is CASSIDFGRDEQYF. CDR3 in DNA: TGTGCCAGTAGTATTGATTTCGGGAGGGACGAGCAGTACTTC.

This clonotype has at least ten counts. Written as DNA, the CDR3 is TGTGCCAGCAGCTCGGCAGGGTTTTCATATGGCTACACCTTC. Encoded protein: CASSSAGFSYGYTF. The chain joins TRBV7-8 to TRBJ1-2, with D maybe TRBD1 (5 bases). CDR1 and CDR2 from the germline V gene are SGHVS and FQNEAQ. V was cut by 4 bases and J by 5 bases, with 14 bases left in between. The CDR3 loop spans 14 amino acids.

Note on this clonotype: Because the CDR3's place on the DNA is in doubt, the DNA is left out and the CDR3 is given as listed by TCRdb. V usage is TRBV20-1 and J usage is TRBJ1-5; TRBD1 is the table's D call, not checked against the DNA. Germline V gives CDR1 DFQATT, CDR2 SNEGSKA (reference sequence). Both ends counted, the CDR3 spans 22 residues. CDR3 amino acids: CSARGGQARDRRAVLRAGHQHF.

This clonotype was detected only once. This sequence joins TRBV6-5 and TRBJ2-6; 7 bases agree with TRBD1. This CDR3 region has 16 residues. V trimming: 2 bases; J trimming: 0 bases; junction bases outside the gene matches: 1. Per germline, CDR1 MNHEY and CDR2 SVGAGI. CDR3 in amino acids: CASSYGTASGANVLTF. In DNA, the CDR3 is TGTGCCAGCAGTTACGGGACAGCCTCTGGGGCCAACGTCCTGACTTTC.

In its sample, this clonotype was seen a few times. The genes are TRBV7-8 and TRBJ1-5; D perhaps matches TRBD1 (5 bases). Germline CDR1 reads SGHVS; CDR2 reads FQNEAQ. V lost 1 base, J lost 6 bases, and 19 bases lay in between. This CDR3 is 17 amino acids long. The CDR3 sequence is CASSLVKGSGLGQPQHF. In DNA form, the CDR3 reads TGTGCCAGCAGCTTAGTTAAGGGCTCGGGGCTCGGTCAGCCCCAGCATTTT.

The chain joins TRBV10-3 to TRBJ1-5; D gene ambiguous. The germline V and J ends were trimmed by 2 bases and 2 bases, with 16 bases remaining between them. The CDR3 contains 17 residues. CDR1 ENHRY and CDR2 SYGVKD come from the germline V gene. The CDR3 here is CAISESRASDGNQPQHF. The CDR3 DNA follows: TGTGCCATCAGTGAGAGCCGGGCCAGCGATGGCAATCAGCCCCAGCATTTT.

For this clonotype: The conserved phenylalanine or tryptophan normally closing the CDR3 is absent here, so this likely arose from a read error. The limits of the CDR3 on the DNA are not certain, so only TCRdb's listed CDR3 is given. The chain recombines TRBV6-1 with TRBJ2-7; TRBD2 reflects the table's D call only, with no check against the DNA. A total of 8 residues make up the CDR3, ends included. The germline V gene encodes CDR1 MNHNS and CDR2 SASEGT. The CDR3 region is CASSGLAG.

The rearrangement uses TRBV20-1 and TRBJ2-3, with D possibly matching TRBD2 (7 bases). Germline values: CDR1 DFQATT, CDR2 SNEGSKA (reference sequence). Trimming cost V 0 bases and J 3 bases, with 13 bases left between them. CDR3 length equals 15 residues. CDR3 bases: TGCAGTGCTAGAGATCACGGGGGGCGGACAGATACGCAGTATTTT. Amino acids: CSARDHGGRTDTQYF.

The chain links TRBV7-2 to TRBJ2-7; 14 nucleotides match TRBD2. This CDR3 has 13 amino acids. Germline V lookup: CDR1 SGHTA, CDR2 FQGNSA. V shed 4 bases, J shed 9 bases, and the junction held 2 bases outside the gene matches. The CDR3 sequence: CASSSGLAGAQYF. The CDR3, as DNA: TGTGCCAGCAGCTCGGGACTAGCGGGAGCGCAGTACTTC.

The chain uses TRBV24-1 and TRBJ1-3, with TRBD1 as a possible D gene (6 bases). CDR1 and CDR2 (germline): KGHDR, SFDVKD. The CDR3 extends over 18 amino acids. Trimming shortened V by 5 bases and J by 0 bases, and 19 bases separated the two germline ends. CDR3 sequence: CATSAGGATFGSGNTIYF. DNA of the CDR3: TGTGCCACCAGTGCTGGGGGCGCGACATTCGGCTCTGGAAACACCATATATTTT.

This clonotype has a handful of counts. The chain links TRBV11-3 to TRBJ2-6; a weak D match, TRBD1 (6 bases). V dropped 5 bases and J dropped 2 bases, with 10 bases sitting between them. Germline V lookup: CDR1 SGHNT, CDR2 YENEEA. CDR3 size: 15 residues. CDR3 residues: CASSTTGTGANVLTF. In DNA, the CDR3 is TGTGCCAGCAGCACCACAGGGACTGGGGCCAACGTCCTGACTTTC.

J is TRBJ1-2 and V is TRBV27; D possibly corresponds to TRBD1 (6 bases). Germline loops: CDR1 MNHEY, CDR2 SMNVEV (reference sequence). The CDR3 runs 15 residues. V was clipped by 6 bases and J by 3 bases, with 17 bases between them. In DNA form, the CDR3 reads TGTGCCAGCAGCCTTGGGGCAGGGGATTACTATGGCTACACCTTC. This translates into CASSLGAGDYYGYTF.

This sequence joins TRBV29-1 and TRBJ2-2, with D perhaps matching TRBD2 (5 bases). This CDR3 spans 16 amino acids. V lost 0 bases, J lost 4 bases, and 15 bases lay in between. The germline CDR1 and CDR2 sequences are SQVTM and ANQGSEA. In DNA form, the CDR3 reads TGCAGCGTTGAAGATCGTCGGGGTTTTTTCACCGGGGAGCTGTTTTTT. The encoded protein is CSVEDRRGFFTGELFF.

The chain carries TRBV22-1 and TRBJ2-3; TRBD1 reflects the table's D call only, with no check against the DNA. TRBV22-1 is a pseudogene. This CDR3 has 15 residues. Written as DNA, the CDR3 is TGTTCCCGGGAACAGGCACAGAAGTACACAGATACGCAGTATTTT. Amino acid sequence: CSREQAQKYTDTQYF.

CDR3 bases: TGTGCCACCAGCAGCGGGCCCGGGACAGGGCGCAACACTGAAGCTTTCTTT. Its translation: CATSSGPGTGRNTEAFF. The V gene is TRBV15, the J gene TRBJ1-1, with TRBD1 identical over 9 bases. V lost 3 bases, J lost 2 bases, and 10 bases stayed unmatched. The CDR3 is made up of 17 amino acids. The V gene's germline CDR1 is LNHNV and CDR2 YYDKDF (reference sequence).